This record concerns one T cell receptor beta chain sequence. As yet, its antigen is unknown. Libraries were prepared by immunoSEQ multiplex PCR; TCRdb keeps only in-frame clonotypes and omits some of them. The sample lists about 25,000 clones; roughly 67% were seen once. These data belong to a study of early stage breast cancer tumors. Study-level information: Most invasive tumors, about 70% of the 16, were ER+/PR+/HER2-. Study outcomes and limitations: Tumor and normal breast were distinguished via blood comparison in about 90% of the 16 patients.

CDR3 length: 17 amino acids. J gave up 3 bases and V 0 bases, and 6 bases lay outside the gene matches. Germline values: CDR1 LGHNA, CDR2 YSLEER. This TCR was recovered from a person in their sixties or seventies with breast cancer. The sample taken for sequencing was breast tumor tissue. The chain recombines TRBV4-3 with TRBJ2-2; 8 bases are shared with TRBD1. The CDR3 coding sequence is TGCGCCAGCAGCCAAGAAACAGGGGGAGGCGACACCGGGGAGCTGTTTTTT. Residues: CASSQETGGGDTGELFF.